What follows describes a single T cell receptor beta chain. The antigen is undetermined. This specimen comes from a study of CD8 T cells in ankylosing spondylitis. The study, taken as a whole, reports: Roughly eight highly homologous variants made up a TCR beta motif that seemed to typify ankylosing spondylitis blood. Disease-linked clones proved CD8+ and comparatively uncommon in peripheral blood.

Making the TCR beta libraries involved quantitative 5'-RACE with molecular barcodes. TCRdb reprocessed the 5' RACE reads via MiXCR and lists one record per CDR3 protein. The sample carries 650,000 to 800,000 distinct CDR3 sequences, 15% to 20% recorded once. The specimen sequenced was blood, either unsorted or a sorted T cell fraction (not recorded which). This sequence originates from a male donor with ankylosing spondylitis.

The CDR3 DNA follows: TGTGCCAGCAGCACCGGGGCCCCTGAAGCTTTCTTT. Translated, it gives CASSTGAPEAFF. The chain recombines TRBV7-9 with TRBJ1-1; D might be TRBD1 (5 bases). CDR1 is SEHNR, CDR2 FQNEAQ, per germline (reference sequence). V shed 5 bases and J shed 6 bases, with 10 bases lying between them. The CDR3 contains 12 residues.